This TCR beta chain was obtained from a study of regulatory T cells in long-lasting Graves disease. Time point reported: newly diagnosed GD, antithyroid drugs for less than 3 months. Construction of the TCR library relied on RNA isolated from PBMCs. Arm-PCR of CDR3 regions and iRepertoire HTBI primers were the basis on which TCR beta libraries were built. TCRdb reprocessed the multiplex PCR reads with MiXCR, giving one entry per CDR3 protein. The sample records around 500,000 distinct CDR3 sequences, approximately 12% being singletons. The CDR3 contains 15 residues. Germline values: CDR1 SEHNR, CDR2 FQNEAQ (reference sequence). Trimming cost V 3 bases and J 0 bases, with 10 bases left between them. Regarding the study as a whole: Possibly, too few samples lowered accuracy.

As regards this clonotype: Its antigen remains unknown.

The data also belong to a second study, concerning T cells in Graves' hyperthyroidism and ophthalmopathy.

The TCR originated in a woman aged 25 to 45 with Graves disease. Sequenced material: peripheral blood mononuclear cells (PBMCs), taken at new diagnosis, from a patient treated with antithyroid drugs. The rearrangement uses TRBV7-9 and TRBJ2-3; tentatively, D is TRBD2 (5 bases). The CDR3 sequence is CASSFMEASTDTQYF. Written as DNA, the CDR3 is TGTGCCAGCAGCTTCATGGAGGCTAGCACAGATACGCAGTATTTT.